The sequence of this T cell receptor beta chain was determined in a study of blood T cell repertoires in COVID-19 (dated by TCRdb to about 2020). In terms of the full investigation: Samples from collaborators originated in the United States, Italy and Spain and spanned both the acute and convalescent phases of COVID-19. The sample metadata nearly always contained a de-identified subject ID, COVID-19 status, age in years and sex. Samples were obtained from the ongoing ImmuneRACE study (first 160 participants) and from about 1,300 subjects provided by 6 global collaborators. The prospective study material was composed of cDNA or gDNA derived from T cells, B-cell-depleted T cells, or PBMCs. The repertoires were released in a freely available public database meant as a resource for research on the immune response to SARS-CoV-2. HLA class I and class II types, where available, came from metadata supplied by the sample provider rather than from assay-based typing. Subjects who had been exposed to COVID-19, were actively infected with it, or had recovered from it provided the deeply sampled blood TCRbeta repertoires that made up the dataset.

In the case of this clone: No cognate antigen has been identified for it. Base qualities are missing; no much larger clone stands one base away.

Participants in the prospective study were aged roughly 18 to 95 years, lived in about two dozen United States geographic areas, and enrolled through a virtual design. Cohort assignment in the prospective study relied on participant-reported clinical history from a screening survey and a study questionnaire. ImmuneRACE Cohort 3 recovered participants were defined by two consecutive negative NP/OP PCR tests, healthcare professional clearance, or symptom resolution. In the prospective study, mobile phlebotomists collected whole blood, serum and a nasopharyngeal or oropharyngeal swab from each participant. Prospective study participants could optionally give additional blood draws and questionnaires over an approximately two-month period. Before DNA extraction, prospective study blood samples were shipped either frozen or at room temperature. From a lookup of the germline V gene, CDR1 and CDR2 are KGHSH and LQKENI. CDR3 length: 15 amino acids, cysteine to phenylalanine. Only CDR3 DNA remains: 45 bases, in frame from the first base. V is reduced by 7 bases and J by 6 bases, leaving a spacing of 16 bases between them.

TCRbeta CDR3 regions were amplified from genomic DNA by means of the immunoSEQ Assay, a bias-controlled multiplex PCR. Per the authors' processing: The number of nucleated cells in each sample was estimated from the amplification of reference gene primers within the assay. Sequence reads were collapsed and filtered to measure the absolute abundance of every unique TCRbeta CDR3 rearrangement. For each sample, productive Simpson clonality was calculated by taking the square root of Simpson's diversity index across productive rearrangements. TCRdb provides this immuneACCESS table in a form limited to in-frame rearrangements. Some clones are lacking; in checked studies, under half of them reflect an unresolved V gene, and why the rest are absent is not known. The DNA gave D and trimming, while V, J and clone size come from that table. The sample has roughly 180,000 clones on record, roughly four fifths of them singletons. Clones ranked in the top ten supply roughly 12% of the sample.

General study outcomes and caveats: The amount of clinical and demographic metadata varied by source and participant and was provided uncurated.

The TCR sequence derives from a man aged 35 to 55 who had recovered from COVID-19. The rearrangement combines TRBV18 with TRBJ1-6; a tentative D call is TRBD1 (5 bases match). Sequenced sample: PBMCs or T cells enriched from blood (not recorded which). The CDR3 reads as follows: CASFTAGTVNSPLHF. The bases are TGTGCCAGCTTCACTGCCGGGACTGTTAATTCACCCCTCCACTTT.